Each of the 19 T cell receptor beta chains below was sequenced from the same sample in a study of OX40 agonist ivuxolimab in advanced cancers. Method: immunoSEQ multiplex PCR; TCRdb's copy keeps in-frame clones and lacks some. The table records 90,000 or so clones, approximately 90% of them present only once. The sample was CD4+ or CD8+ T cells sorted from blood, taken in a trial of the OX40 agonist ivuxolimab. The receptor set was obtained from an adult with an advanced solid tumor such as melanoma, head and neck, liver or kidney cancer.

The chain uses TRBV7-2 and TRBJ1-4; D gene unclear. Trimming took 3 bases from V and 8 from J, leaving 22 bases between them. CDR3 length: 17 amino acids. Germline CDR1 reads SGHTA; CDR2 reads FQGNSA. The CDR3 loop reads CASSFFAAVPMGEKLFF. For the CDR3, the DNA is TGTGCCAGCAGCTTCTTCGCCGCAGTACCCATGGGGGAAAAACTGTTTTTT.

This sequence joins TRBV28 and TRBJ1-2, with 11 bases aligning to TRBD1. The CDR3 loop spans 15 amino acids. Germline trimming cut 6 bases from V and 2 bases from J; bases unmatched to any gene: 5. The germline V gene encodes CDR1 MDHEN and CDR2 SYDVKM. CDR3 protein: CASSRTGGENYGYTF. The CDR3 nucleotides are TGTGCCAGCAGCCGGACAGGGGGCGAAAACTATGGCTACACCTTC.

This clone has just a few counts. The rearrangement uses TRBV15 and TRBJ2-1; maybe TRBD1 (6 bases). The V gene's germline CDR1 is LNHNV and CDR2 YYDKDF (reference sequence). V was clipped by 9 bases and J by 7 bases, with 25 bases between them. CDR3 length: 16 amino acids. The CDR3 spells CATQRGQVADLNEQFF. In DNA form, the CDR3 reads TGTGCCACTCAACGGGGACAAGTGGCGGACCTTAATGAGCAGTTCTTC.

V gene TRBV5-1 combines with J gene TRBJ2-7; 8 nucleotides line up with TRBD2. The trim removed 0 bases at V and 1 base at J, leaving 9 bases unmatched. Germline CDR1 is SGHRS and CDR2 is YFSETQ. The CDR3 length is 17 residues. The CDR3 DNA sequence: TGCGCCAGCAGCTTGGAGATAGCGGGAAGTCGTTCCTACGAGCAGTACTTC. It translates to CASSLEIAGSRSYEQYF.

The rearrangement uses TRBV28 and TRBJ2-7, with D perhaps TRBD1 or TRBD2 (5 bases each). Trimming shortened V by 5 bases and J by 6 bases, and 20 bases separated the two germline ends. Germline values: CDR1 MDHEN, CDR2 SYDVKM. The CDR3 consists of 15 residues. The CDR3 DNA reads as TGTGCCAGCAGTGCACCGGGACCCTTCCTTGGCGAGCAGTACTTC. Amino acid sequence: CASSAPGPFLGEQYF.

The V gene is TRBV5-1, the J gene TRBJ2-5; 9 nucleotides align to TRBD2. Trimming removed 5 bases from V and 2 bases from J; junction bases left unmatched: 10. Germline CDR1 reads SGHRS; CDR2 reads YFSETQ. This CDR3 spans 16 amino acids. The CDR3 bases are TGCGCCAGCAGTTCGGGACTAGCAGGACCTCAAGAGACCCAGTACTTC. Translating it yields CASSSGLAGPQETQYF.

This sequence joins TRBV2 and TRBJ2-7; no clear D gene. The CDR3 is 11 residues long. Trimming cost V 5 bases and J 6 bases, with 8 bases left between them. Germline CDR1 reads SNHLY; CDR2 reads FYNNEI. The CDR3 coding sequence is TGTGCCAGCAGTCGGAGCCTCGAGCAGTACTTC. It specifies CASSRSLEQYF.

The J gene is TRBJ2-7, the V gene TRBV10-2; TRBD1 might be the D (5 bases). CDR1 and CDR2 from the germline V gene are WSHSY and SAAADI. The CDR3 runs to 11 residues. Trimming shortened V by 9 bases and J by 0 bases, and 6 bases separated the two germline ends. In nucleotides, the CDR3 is TGCGCCAGTGGGGCCTCCTACGAGCAGTACTTC. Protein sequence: CASGASYEQYF.

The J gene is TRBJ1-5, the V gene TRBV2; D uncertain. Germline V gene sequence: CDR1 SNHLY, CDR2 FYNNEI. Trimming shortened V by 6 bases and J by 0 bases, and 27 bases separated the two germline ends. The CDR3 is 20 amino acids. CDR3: CASSPTHSFLGVYSNQPQHF. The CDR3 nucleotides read TGTGCCAGCAGCCCAACTCACAGCTTCCTCGGGGTATATAGCAATCAGCCCCAGCATTTT.

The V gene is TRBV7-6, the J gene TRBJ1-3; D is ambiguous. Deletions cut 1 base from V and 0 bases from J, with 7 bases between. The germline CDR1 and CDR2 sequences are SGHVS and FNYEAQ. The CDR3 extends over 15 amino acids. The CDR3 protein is CASSLGPSSGNTIYF. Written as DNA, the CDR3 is TGTGCCAGCAGCTTAGGGCCCTCCTCTGGAAACACCATATATTTT.

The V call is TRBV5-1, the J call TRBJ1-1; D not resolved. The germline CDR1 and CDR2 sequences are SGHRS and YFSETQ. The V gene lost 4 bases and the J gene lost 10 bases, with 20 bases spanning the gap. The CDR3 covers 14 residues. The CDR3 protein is CASSQRTRSEGAFF. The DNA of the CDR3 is TGCGCCAGCAGCCAGCGAACGCGGTCAGAAGGAGCTTTCTTT.

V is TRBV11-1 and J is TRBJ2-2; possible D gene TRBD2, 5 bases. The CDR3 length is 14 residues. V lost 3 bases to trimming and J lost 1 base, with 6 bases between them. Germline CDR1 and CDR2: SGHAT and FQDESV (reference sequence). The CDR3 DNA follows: TGTGCCAGCAGCTTGGCGGGGAACACCGGGGAGCTGTTTTTT. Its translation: CASSLAGNTGELFF.

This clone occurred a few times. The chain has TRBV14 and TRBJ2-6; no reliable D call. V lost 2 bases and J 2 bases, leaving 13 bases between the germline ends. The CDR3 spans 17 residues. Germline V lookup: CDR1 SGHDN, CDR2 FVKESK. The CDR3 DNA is TGTGCCAGCAGCCAATGGGGTCGAGGTACTGGGGCCAACGTCCTGACTTTC. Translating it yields CASSQWGRGTGANVLTF.

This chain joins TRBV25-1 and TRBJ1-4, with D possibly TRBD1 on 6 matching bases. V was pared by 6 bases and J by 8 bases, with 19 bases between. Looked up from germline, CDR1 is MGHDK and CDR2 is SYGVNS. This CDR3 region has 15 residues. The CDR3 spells CASSPMPGAGEKLFF. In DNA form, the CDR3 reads TGTGCCAGCAGCCCCATGCCAGGGGCTGGGGAAAAACTGTTTTTT.

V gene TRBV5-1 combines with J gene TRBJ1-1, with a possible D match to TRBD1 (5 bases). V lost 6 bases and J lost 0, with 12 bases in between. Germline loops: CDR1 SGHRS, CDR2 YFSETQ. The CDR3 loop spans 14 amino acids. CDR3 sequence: CASTFQGMNTEAFF. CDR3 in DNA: TGCGCCAGCACCTTCCAGGGAATGAACACTGAAGCTTTCTTT.

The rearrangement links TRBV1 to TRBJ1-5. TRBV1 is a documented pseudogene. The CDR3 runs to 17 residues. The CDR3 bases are TGCACCAGCAGCCAAGGTTACTTAGGTCGGAACAATCAGCCCCAGCATTTT. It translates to CTSSQGYLGRNNQPQHF.

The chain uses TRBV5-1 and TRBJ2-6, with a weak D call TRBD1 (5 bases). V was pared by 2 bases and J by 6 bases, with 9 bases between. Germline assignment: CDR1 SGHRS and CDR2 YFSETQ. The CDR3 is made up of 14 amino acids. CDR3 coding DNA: TGCGCCAGCAGCTTCCCACAGGAGGCCAACGTCCTGACTTTC. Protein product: CASSFPQEANVLTF. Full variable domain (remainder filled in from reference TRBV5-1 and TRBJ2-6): KAGVTQTPRYLIKTRGQQVTLSCSPISGHRSVSWYQQTPGQGLQFLFEYFSETQRNKGNFPGRFSGRQFSNSRSEMNVSTLELGDSALYLCASSFPQEANVLTFGAGSRLTVL.

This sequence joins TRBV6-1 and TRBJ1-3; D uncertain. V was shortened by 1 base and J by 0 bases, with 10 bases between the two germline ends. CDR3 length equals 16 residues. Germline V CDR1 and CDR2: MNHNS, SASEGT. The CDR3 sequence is CASSEVGTYSGNTIYF. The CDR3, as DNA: TGTGCCAGCAGTGAAGTAGGCACCTACTCTGGAAACACCATATATTTT.

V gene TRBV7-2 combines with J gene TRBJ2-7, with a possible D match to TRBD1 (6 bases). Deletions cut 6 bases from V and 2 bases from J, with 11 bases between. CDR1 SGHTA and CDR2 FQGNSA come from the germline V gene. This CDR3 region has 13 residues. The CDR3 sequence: CASSRTETYEQYF. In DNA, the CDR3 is TGTGCCAGCAGTAGGACAGAAACCTACGAGCAGTACTTC.